This T cell receptor (beta chain) was documented in a study of cytomegalovirus exposure and HLA in healthy donors. Findings of the study overall: Despite most TCR sequences being rare, some public TCRs occurred in many donors. Reports indicated that the classifier achieved high specificity and sensitivity in diagnosing cytomegalovirus status. There were a few CMV-associated chains whose specificity for CMV antigens was confirmed in vitro. Cytomegalovirus association was assigned to 170 or so TCR beta chains.

Repertoires were generated with immunoSEQ multiplex PCR, while TCRdb's copy carries only in-frame clones and drops some. This sample yields approximately 60,000 clones, of which just over 90% are seen a single time; 1.3% belongs to the top ten. CDR1 LNHDA and CDR2 SQIVND come from the germline V gene (reference sequence). The CDR3 runs 13 residues. J lost 5 bases, V lost 6 bases, and 6 bases had no gene match. A remark on this clone: Its cognate antigen is unknown.

The TCR comes from a woman under 30 in good health and CMV-seronegative. The chain employs TRBV19 and TRBJ2-5, with 7 bases fitting TRBD2. Sequences were obtained from PBMCs. The CDR3 sequence is CASSMAGVETQYF. CDR3 nucleotides: TGTGCCAGTAGCATGGCGGGGGTCGAGACCCAGTACTTC.